These 6 T cell receptor beta chains came from one sample sequenced in a study of cytomegalovirus exposure and HLA in healthy donors. The table came from immunoSEQ multiplex PCR; TCRdb's copy has only in-frame clones and leaves some out. The sample holds about 360,000 clones, about nine tenths seen once. Sequencing was performed on PBMCs. The receptor source for this set is a woman in her late teens or twenties in good health and CMV-seronegative.

J is TRBJ2-3 and V is TRBV7-9, with D maybe TRBD1 (6 bases). V was clipped by 3 bases and J by 2 bases, with 9 bases between them. This CDR3 is 14 amino acids long. The germline V gene has CDR1 SEHNR and CDR2 FQNEAQ (reference sequence). The CDR3 is CASSLTGDTDTQYF. For the CDR3, the DNA is TGTGCCAGCAGCTTGACAGGTGACACAGATACGCAGTATTTT.

The V and J genes are TRBV30 and TRBJ2-5; 7 nucleotides align to TRBD2. After removal of 0 bases from V and 3 bases from J, the junction contained 1 base not matched to a gene. This CDR3 has 13 residues. Germline assignment: CDR1 GTSNPN and CDR2 SVGIG (reference sequence). In DNA, the CDR3 is TGTGCCTGGAGTGTGAGCGGGAAAGAGACCCAGTACTTC. Translation gives CAWSVSGKETQYF. The full variable domain, its missing parts supplied by reference TRBV30 and TRBJ2-5, is SQTIHQWPATLVQPVGSPLSLECTVEGTSNPNLYWYRQAAGRGLQLLFYSVGIGQISSEVPQNLSASRPQDRQFILSSKKLLLSDSGFYLCAWSVSGKETQYFGPGTRLLVL.

V is TRBV20-1 and J is TRBJ1-2; 7 bases match TRBD1. Germline loops: CDR1 DFQATT, CDR2 SNEGSKA (reference sequence). The CDR3 is made up of 11 amino acids. The CDR3 DNA sequence: TGCTCACCGTACAGGGGTGATGGCTACACCTTC. Its translation: CSPYRGDGYTF.

V gene TRBV28 combines with J gene TRBJ1-4; 12 bases line up with TRBD1. Germline CDR1 reads MDHEN; CDR2 reads SYDVKM. Trimming removed 5 bases from V and 8 bases from J; junction bases left unmatched: 6. The CDR3 is made up of 15 amino acids. CDR3 bases: TGTGCCAGCAGTCTGGGGACAGGGGGCCGAGAAAAACTGTTTTTT. Amino acids: CASSLGTGGREKLFF.

The genes are TRBV7-9 and TRBJ1-4; 8 nucleotides match TRBD1. The CDR3 runs 15 residues. The J segment lost 6 bases and the V segment lost 7 bases, leaving 10 bases of the junction unmatched. Looked up from germline, CDR1 is SEHNR and CDR2 is FQNEAQ (reference sequence). CDR3 sequence reads: CASTTTGVGDEKLFF. The CDR3 bases are TGTGCCAGCACCACGACAGGGGTTGGCGATGAAAAACTGTTTTTT.

The chain uses TRBV19 and TRBJ1-6, with 8 bases fitting TRBD1. This CDR3 has 19 amino acids. Germline V gives CDR1 LNHDA, CDR2 SQIVND (reference sequence). The ends lost 1 base at V and 8 bases at J; junction bases unmatched: 16. The CDR3 region is CASSIVPLRTGIPDSPLHF. The CDR3 DNA is TGTGCCAGTAGTATAGTCCCATTGAGGACAGGGATTCCGGATTCACCCCTCCACTTT. Using reference TRBV19 and TRBJ1-6 for the parts outside the CDR3, the full variable domain is DGGITQSPKYLFRKEGQNVTLSCEQNLNHDAMYWYRQDPGQGLRLIYYSQIVNDFQKGDIAEGYSVSREKKESFPLTVTSAQKNPTAFYLCASSIVPLRTGIPDSPLHFGNGTRLTVT.